This T cell receptor beta chain was identified during a study of cytomegalovirus exposure and HLA in healthy donors. The J segment lost 5 bases and the V segment lost 0 bases, leaving 4 bases of the junction unmatched. The V gene's germline CDR1 is MNHEY and CDR2 SVGAGI. The CDR3 runs 15 residues. PCR primers comprised 60 Vbeta and 13 Jbeta primers. The table came from immunoSEQ multiplex PCR; TCRdb's copy has only in-frame clones and leaves some out. This table has over 150,000 clones, approximately 77% appearing once. The rearrangement links TRBV6-5 to TRBJ2-7, with 10 bases lining up with TRBD1. Material for sequencing was PBMCs. The source is a male donor in good health and CMV-seropositive. DNA for the CDR3: TGTGCCAGCAGTTACTCGAGGGACAGGGGTAACGAGCAGTACTTC. Translation: CASSYSRDRGNEQYF.